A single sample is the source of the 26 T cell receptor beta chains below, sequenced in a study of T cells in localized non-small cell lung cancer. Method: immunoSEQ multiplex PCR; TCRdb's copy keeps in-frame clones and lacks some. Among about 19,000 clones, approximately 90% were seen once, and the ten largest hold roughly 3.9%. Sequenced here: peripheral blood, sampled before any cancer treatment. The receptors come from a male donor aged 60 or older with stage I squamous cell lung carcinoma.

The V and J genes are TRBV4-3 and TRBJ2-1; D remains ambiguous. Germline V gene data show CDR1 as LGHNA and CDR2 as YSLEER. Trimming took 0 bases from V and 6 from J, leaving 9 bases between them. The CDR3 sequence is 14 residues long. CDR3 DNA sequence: TGCGCCAGCAGCCAAGACAGTGGCCCCAATGAGCAGTTCTTC. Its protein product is CASSQDSGPNEQFF.

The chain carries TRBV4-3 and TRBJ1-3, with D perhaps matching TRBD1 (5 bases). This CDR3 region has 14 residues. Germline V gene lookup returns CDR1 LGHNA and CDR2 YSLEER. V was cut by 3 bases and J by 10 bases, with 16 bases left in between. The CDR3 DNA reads TGCGCCAGCAGCCAGGAACTCCTAGAGGGGACCATATATTTT. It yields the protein CASSQELLEGTIYF.

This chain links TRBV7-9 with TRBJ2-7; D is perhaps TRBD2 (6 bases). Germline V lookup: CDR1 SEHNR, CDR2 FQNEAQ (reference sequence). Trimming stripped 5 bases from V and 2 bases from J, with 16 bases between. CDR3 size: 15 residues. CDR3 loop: CASSPLGTSPYEQYF. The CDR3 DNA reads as TGTGCCAGCAGCCCCCTTGGGACTTCCCCCTACGAGCAGTACTTC.

The CDR3 nucleotides read TGTGCCAGCAGCAGGGACAGGCAATCCTACGAGCAGTACTTC. This encodes CASSRDRQSYEQYF. The genes are TRBV7-2 and TRBJ2-7; 8 nucleotides line up with TRBD1. This CDR3 comprises 14 residues. The trim removed 5 bases at V and 1 base at J, leaving 4 bases unmatched. CDR1 and CDR2 from the germline V gene are SGHTA and FQGNSA.

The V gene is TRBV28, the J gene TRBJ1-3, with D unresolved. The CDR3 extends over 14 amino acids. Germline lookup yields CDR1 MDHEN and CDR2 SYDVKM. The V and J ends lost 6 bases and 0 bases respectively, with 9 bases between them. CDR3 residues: CASSTRNSGNTIYF. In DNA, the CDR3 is TGTGCCAGCAGCACACGTAACTCTGGAAACACCATATATTTT.

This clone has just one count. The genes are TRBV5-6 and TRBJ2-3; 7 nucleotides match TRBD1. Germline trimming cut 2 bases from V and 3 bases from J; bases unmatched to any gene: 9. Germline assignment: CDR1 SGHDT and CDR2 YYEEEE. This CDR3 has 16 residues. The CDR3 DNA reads TGTGCCAGCAGCTTTGCCAAGGGGGCGAGGACAGATACGCAGTATTTT. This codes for CASSFAKGARTDTQYF.

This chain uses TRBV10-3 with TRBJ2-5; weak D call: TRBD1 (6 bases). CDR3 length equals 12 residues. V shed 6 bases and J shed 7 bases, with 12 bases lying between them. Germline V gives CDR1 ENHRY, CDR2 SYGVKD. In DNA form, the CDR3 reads TGTGCCATCAGCTCTGGGGGCGGGACCCAGTACTTC. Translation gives CAISSGGGTQYF.

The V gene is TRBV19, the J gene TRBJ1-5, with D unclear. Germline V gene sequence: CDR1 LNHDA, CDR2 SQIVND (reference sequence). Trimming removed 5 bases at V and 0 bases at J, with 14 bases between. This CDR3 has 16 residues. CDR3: CASSALGGNSNQPQHF. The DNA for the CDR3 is TGTGCCAGTAGTGCATTGGGCGGGAATAGCAATCAGCCCCAGCATTTT. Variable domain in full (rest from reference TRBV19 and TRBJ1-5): DGGITQSPKYLFRKEGQNVTLSCEQNLNHDAMYWYRQDPGQGLRLIYYSQIVNDFQKGDIAEGYSVSREKKESFPLTVTSAQKNPTAFYLCASSALGGNSNQPQHFGDGTRLSIL.

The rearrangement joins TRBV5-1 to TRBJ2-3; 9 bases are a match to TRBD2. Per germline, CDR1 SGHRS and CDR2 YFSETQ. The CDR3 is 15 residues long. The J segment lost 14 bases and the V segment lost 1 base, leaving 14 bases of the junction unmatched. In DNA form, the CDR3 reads TGCGCCAGCAGCTTGTCCGGGACTAGCCTTAGTCTCGCGTATTTT. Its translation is CASSLSGTSLSLAYF.

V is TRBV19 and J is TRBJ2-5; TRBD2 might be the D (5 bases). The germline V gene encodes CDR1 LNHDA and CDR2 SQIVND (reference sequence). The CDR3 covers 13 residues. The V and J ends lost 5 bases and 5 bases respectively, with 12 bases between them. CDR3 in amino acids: CASSRGSSETQYF. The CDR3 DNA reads TGTGCCAGTAGTCGGGGTAGTAGTGAGACCCAGTACTTC.

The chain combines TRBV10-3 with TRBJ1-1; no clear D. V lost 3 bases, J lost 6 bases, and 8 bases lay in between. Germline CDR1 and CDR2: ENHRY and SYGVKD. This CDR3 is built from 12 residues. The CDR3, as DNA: TGTGCCATCAGTGACGGGGAATCTGAAGCTTTCTTT. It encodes CAISDGESEAFF.

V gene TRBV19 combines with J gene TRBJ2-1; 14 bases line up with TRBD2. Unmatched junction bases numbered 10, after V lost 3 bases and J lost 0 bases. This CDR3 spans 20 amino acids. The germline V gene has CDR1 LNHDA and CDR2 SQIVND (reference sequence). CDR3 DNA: TGTGCCAGTAGTATTACGGGACTAGCGGGAGAGGGGGGCTCCTACAATGAGCAGTTCTTC. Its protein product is CASSITGLAGEGGSYNEQFF.

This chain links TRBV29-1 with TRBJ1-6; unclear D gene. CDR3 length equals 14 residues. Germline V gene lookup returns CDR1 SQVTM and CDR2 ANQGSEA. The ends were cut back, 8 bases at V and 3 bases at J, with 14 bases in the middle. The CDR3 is CSIQDGNYNSPLHF. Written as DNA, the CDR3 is TGCAGCATCCAGGACGGCAACTATAATTCACCCCTCCACTTT. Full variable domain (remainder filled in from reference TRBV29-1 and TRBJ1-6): SAVISQKPSRDICQRGTSLTIQCQVDSQVTMMFWYRQQPGQSLTLIATANQGSEATYESGFVIDKFPISRPNLTFSTLTVSNMSPEDSSIYLCSIQDGNYNSPLHFGNGTRLTVT.

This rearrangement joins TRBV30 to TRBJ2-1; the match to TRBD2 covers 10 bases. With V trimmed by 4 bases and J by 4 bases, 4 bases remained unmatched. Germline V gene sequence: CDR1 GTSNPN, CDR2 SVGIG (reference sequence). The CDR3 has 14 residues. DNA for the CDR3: TGTGCCTGGAATACACTAGCGGGGTACAATGAGCAGTTCTTC. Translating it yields CAWNTLAGYNEQFF.

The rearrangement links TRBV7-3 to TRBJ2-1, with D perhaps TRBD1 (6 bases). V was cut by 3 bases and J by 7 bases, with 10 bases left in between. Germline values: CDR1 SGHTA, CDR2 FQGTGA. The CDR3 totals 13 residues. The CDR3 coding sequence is TGTGCCAGCAGCTTCACAGGGCTAAATGAGCAGTTCTTC. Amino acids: CASSFTGLNEQFF.

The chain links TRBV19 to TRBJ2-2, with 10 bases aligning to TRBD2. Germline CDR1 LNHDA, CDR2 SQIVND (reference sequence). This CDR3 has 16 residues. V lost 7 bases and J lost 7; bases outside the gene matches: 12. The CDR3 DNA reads TGTGCCAGTAATAGAGAACCAGCGGGAGGGATCGGGGAGCTGTTTTTT. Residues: CASNREPAGGIGELFF.

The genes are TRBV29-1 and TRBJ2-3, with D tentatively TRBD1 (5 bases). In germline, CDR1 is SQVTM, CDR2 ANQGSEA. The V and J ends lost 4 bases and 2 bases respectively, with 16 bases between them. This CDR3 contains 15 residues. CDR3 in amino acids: CSVGGRPIPTDTQYF. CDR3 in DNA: TGCAGCGTTGGGGGCCGTCCGATTCCCACAGATACGCAGTATTTT.

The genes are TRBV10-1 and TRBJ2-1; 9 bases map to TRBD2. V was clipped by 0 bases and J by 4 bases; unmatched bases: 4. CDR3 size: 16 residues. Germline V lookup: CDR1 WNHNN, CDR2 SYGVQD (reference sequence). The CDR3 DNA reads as TGCGCCAGCAGTGAGTCGGCTAGCGGGATGTACAATGAGCAGTTCTTC. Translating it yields CASSESASGMYNEQFF.

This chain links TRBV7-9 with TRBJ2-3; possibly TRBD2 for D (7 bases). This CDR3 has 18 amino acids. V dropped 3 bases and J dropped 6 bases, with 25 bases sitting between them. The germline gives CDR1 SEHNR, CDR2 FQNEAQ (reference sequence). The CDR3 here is CASSFPGGGTRGSDTQYF. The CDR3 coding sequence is TGTGCCAGCAGCTTCCCCGGGGGAGGGACAAGGGGATCGGATACGCAGTATTTT.

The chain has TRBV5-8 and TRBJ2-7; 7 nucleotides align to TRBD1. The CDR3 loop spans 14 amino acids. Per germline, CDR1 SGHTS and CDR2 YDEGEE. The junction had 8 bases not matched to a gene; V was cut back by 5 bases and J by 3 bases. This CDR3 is CASRTDRAVYEQYF. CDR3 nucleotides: TGTGCCAGCAGAACTGACAGGGCGGTCTACGAGCAGTACTTC.

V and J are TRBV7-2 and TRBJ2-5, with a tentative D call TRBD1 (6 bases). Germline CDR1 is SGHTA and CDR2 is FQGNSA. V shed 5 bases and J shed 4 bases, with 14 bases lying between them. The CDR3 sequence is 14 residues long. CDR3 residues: CASSPATGPETQYF. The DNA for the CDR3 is TGTGCCAGCAGCCCGGCCACAGGGCCAGAGACCCAGTACTTC.

Here the CDR3 reads CAWSVLDRAAFF. CDR3 nucleotide sequence: TGTGCCTGGAGTGTTCTGGACCGGGCGGCTTTCTTT. V gene TRBV30 combines with J gene TRBJ1-1; D uncertain. There are 12 residues in the CDR3. Germline CDR1 and CDR2: GTSNPN and SVGIG (reference sequence). V was cut by 0 bases and J by 11 bases, with 13 bases left in between.

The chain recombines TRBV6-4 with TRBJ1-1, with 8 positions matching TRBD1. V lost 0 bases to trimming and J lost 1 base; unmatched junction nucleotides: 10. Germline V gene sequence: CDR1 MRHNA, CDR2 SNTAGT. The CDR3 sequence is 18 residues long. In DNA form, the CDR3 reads TGTGCCAGCAGTGACTCGACTTCGATTGGGACAGGGAACACTGAAGCTTTCTTT. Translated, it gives CASSDSTSIGTGNTEAFF.

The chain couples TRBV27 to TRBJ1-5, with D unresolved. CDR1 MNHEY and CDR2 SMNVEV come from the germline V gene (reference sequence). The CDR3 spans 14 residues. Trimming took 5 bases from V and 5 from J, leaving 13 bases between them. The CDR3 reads CASSGDGNHQPQHF. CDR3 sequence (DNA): TGTGCCAGCAGTGGCGACGGCAACCATCAGCCCCAGCATTTT.

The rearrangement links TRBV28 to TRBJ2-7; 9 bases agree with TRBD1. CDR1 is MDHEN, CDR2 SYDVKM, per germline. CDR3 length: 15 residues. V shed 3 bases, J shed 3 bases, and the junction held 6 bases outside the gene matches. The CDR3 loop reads CASSFPPGQGYEQYF. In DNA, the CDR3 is TGTGCCAGCAGTTTCCCCCCGGGACAGGGCTACGAGCAGTACTTC.

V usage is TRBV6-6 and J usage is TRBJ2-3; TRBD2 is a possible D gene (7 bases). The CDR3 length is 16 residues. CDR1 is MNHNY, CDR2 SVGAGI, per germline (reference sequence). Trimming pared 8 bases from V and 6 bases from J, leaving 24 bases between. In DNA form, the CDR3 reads TGTGCCAGCTCCACCAGGGGCGCGGGAGAGGGTGATACGCAGTATTTT. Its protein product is CASSTRGAGEGDTQYF.